The 6 T cell receptor beta chains in this list originate from one sample, sequenced in a study of early T cells in non-severe SARS-CoV-2 infection. TCRdb independently ran MiXCR on the 5' RACE reads; one entry per CDR3 protein. The table includes around 70,000 distinct CDR3 sequences, less than 9.5% detected once. The sample consisted of whole blood. All receptors derive from an adult who was a healthcare worker with PCR-confirmed SARS-CoV-2 infection or an uninfected control (not recorded which).

This clonotype was seen a handful of times. This chain uses TRBV7-3 with TRBJ2-1; 12 bases are a match to TRBD2. CDR1 and CDR2 from the germline V gene are SGHTA and FQGTGA. J gave up 5 bases and V 4 bases, and 6 bases lay outside the gene matches. This CDR3 region has 16 residues. This chain's CDR3 is CASSSELAGGNNEQFF. The CDR3 nucleotides are TGTGCCAGCAGCTCGGAACTAGCGGGAGGCAACAATGAGCAGTTCTTC. The full variable domain, completed using reference TRBV7-3 and TRBJ2-1, is GAGVSQTPSNKVTEKGKYVELRCDPISGHTALYWYRQSLGQGPEFLIYFQGTGAADDSGLPNDRFFAVRPEGSVSTLKIQRTERGDSAVYLCASSSELAGGNNEQFFGPGTRLTVL.

V and J are TRBV7-8 and TRBJ2-2; the match to TRBD2 covers 14 bases. The CDR3 is 16 amino acids. From germline, CDR1 is SGHVS and CDR2 FQNEAQ. J lost 4 bases, V lost 5 bases, and 3 bases had no gene match. The CDR3 here is CASSPGLAGGTGELFF. CDR3 nucleotides: TGTGCCAGCAGCCCCGGACTAGCGGGGGGCACCGGGGAGCTGTTTTTT. Full variable domain (rest looked up from reference TRBV7-8 and TRBJ2-2): GAGVSQSPRYKVAKRGQDVALRCDPISGHVSLFWYQQALGQGPEFLTYFQNEAQLDKSGLPSDRFFAERPEGSVSTLKIQRTQQEDSAVYLCASSPGLAGGTGELFFGEGSRLTVL.

This clonotype occurred many times. The CDR3 loop is CASSDPGQGYGYTF. In DNA form, the CDR3 reads TGTGCCAGCAGTGATCCTGGACAGGGGTATGGCTACACCTTC. V gene TRBV6-1 combines with J gene TRBJ1-2, with 9 bases fitting TRBD1. Germline assignment: CDR1 MNHNS and CDR2 SASEGT. Trimming cost V 3 bases and J 5 bases; bases outside gene matches: 4. CDR3 size: 14 residues.

This clonotype has more than one count but fewer than ten. The chain is built from TRBV28 and TRBJ2-7; 11 bases align to TRBD2. With V trimmed by 6 bases and J by 0 bases, 4 bases remained unmatched. Germline CDR1 reads MDHEN; CDR2 reads SYDVKM. The CDR3 is 15 residues long. CDR3 protein: CASSRTSGSSYEQYF. CDR3 nucleotides: TGTGCCAGCAGCAGGACTAGCGGGTCCTCCTACGAGCAGTACTTC. Looking up the rest from reference TRBV28 and TRBJ2-7 gives the full variable domain: DVKVTQSSRYLVKRTGEKVFLECVQDMDHENMFWYRQDPGLGLRLIYFSYDVKMKEKGDIPEGYSVSREKKERFSLILESASTNQTSMYLCASSRTSGSSYEQYFGPGTRLTVT.

This clonotype was recorded a few times. The chain couples TRBV5-5 to TRBJ1-1; no clear D. V was clipped by 0 bases and J by 2 bases, with 8 bases between them. The CDR3 spans 14 residues. In germline, CDR1 is SGHKS, CDR2 YYEKEE (reference sequence). The DNA of the CDR3 is TGTGCCAGCAGCTTGGCAGTTAGTAACACTGAAGCTTTCTTT. Amino acid sequence: CASSLAVSNTEAFF.

This clonotype was observed once. The chain joins TRBV30 to TRBJ2-7; the D is unclear. This CDR3 spans 13 amino acids. The germline gives CDR1 GTSNPN, CDR2 SVGIG (reference sequence). The V gene lost 4 bases and the J gene lost 3 bases, with 13 bases spanning the gap. CDR3 amino acids: CAWNQARFYEQYF. CDR3 in DNA: TGTGCCTGGAATCAAGCGAGATTCTACGAGCAGTACTTC.